These 17 T cell receptor beta chains came from one sample sequenced in a study of CD8 T cells in ankylosing spondylitis. Regarding the study as a whole: Within ankylosing spondylitis blood, a TCR beta motif made up of several highly homologous variants appeared to be characteristic.

TCRdb ran MiXCR on the 5' RACE reads and lists one entry per CDR3 protein. This table holds 700,000 to 850,000 distinct CDR3 sequences, over 9.5% found once. Antigens for these TCRs are unknown. Sequenced: blood, either unsorted or a sorted T cell fraction (not recorded which). The receptors come from a male donor with ankylosing spondylitis.

The CDR3 nucleotides read TGTGCCAGCAGCGTAGGCCCCCGGGGGGAGCTGTTTTTT. Its protein is CASSVGPRGELFF. V and J are TRBV9 and TRBJ2-2, with D unclear. Looked up from germline, CDR1 is SGDLS and CDR2 is YYNGEE. V was cut by 0 bases and J by 8 bases, with 8 bases left in between. CDR3 length: 13 residues.

This clonotype occurred a few times. J is TRBJ2-7 and V is TRBV7-2; D is undetermined. V lost 3 bases to trimming and J lost 0 bases, with 6 bases between them. CDR1 is SGHTA, CDR2 FQGNSA, per germline. The CDR3 length is 13 residues. The CDR3 is CASSFFTSYEQYF. CDR3 DNA sequence: TGTGCCAGCAGCTTTTTCACCTCCTACGAGCAGTACTTC.

This clonotype has at least ten counts. The V gene is TRBV29-1, the J gene TRBJ2-1, with 8 bases that match TRBD2. Trimming removed 4 bases from V and 9 bases from J; junction bases left unmatched: 11. Germline CDR1 is SQVTM and CDR2 is ANQGSEA. CDR3 length: 14 amino acids. The CDR3, as DNA: TGCAGCGTTGGGGGCTTGCGGGGGGACTCTGAGCAGTTCTTC. This gives the protein CSVGGLRGDSEQFF.

This chain joins TRBV9 and TRBJ2-5; D is undetermined. The V and J ends lost 4 bases and 5 bases respectively, with 15 bases between them. The CDR3 sequence is 14 residues long. CDR1 and CDR2 from the germline V gene are SGDLS and YYNGEE. In DNA, the CDR3 is TGTGCCAGCAGCCCAGGTCCTTTGGGGGAGACCCAGTACTTC. This encodes CASSPGPLGETQYF.

The rearrangement joins TRBV7-2 to TRBJ1-5; D is uncertain. In germline, CDR1 is SGHTA, CDR2 FQGNSA. Trimming took off 5 bases at V and 7 bases at J, with 18 bases between the two ends. The CDR3 covers 15 residues. CDR3 in DNA: TGTGCCAGCAGCCAGAGGTCCGGCGTGCGGCAGCCCCAGCATTTT. Its translation is CASSQRSGVRQPQHF.

The genes are TRBV5-5 and TRBJ2-5; tentative D call: TRBD1 (5 bases). Germline assignment: CDR1 SGHKS and CDR2 YYEKEE (reference sequence). The CDR3 is 13 residues long. V lost 4 bases and J 7 bases, leaving 14 bases between the germline ends. CDR3 coding DNA: TGTGCCAGCAGCAGAACCAGGGAATTGACCCAGTACTTC. Protein: CASSRTRELTQYF.

This clonotype was counted only a few times. The chain is built from TRBV28 and TRBJ1-5, with 8 bases lining up with TRBD1. Trimming at V came to 8 bases and at J to 1 base, leaving 10 bases not matched to a gene. Looked up from germline, CDR1 is MDHEN and CDR2 is SYDVKM. The CDR3 contains 16 residues. CDR3 nucleotides: TGTGCCAGCTGTTACAGGGGGACCTTAAGCAATCAGCCCCAGCATTTT. This encodes CASCYRGTLSNQPQHF.

In its sample, this clonotype was seen a few times. The chain has TRBV5-1 and TRBJ2-3; tentatively, D is TRBD2 (7 bases). Per germline, CDR1 SGHRS and CDR2 YFSETQ. The CDR3 length is 16 residues. Between the trimmed V and J ends, which lost 4 bases and 0 bases, there was a span of 15 bases. CDR3 region: CASSPLGGASTDTQYF. DNA for the CDR3: TGCGCCAGCAGCCCCCTTGGGGGGGCAAGCACAGATACGCAGTATTTT.

CDR3 DNA: TGTGCCAGCAGAAGACTAGCGGGGTCAGGTGCAGATACGCAGTATTTT. Protein: CASRRLAGSGADTQYF. V is TRBV2 and J is TRBJ2-3; 11 nucleotides align to TRBD2. Germline CDR1 SNHLY, CDR2 FYNNEI. The CDR3 is 16 amino acids. Germline trimming cut 6 bases from V and 4 bases from J; bases unmatched to any gene: 9.

This clonotype was seen only a few times. The rearrangement links TRBV20-1 to TRBJ2-5, with 13 positions matching TRBD2. Germline assignment: CDR1 DFQATT and CDR2 SNEGSKA (reference sequence). The ends lost 5 bases at V and 1 base at J; junction bases unmatched: 7. The CDR3 extends over 16 amino acids. CDR3 coding DNA: TGCAGTGCTGGCGGACTAGCGGGAGCTTTCCAAGAGACCCAGTACTTC. This codes for CSAGGLAGAFQETQYF.

Many counts were recorded for this clonotype. The V gene is TRBV12-3 or TRBV12-4, the J gene TRBJ2-4; D may be TRBD1 (6 bases). CDR3 length equals 14 residues. V lost 3 bases to trimming and J lost 1 base, with 7 bases between them. CDR3 sequence reads: CASSLGAAKNIQYF. CDR3 DNA sequence: TGTGCCAGCAGTTTGGGGGCGGCCAAAAACATTCAGTACTTC.

The gene calls are TRBV6-2 or TRBV6-3 and TRBJ1-2; D is unresolved. V lost 8 bases and J 6 bases, leaving 16 bases between the germline ends. Germline lookup yields CDR1 MNHEY and CDR2 SVGEGT. CDR3 length: 13 amino acids. CDR3 sequence reads: CASGRPWIDGYTF. The CDR3 DNA reads as TGTGCCAGCGGACGTCCTTGGATCGATGGCTACACCTTC.

The rearrangement uses TRBV6-5 and TRBJ1-1; 8 bases fit TRBD1. The J segment lost 2 bases and the V segment lost 0 bases, leaving 8 bases of the junction unmatched. This CDR3 contains 17 residues. Germline-derived CDR1 and CDR2 are MNHEY and SVGAGI. This CDR3 is CASSYSGSGTGNTEAFF. CDR3 DNA: TGTGCCAGCAGTTACTCCGGATCAGGGACAGGCAACACTGAAGCTTTCTTT.

The CDR3 bases are TGTGCCAGCAGTCTCCCAGGGGAATACTATGGCTACACCTTC. Its translation is CASSLPGEYYGYTF. The chain recombines TRBV6-2 or TRBV6-3 with TRBJ1-2; perhaps TRBD1 as D (6 bases). Trimming removed 5 bases from V and 3 bases from J, with 13 bases in between. Germline assignment: CDR1 MNHEY and CDR2 SVGEGT. This CDR3 is 14 amino acids long.

The rearrangement uses TRBV7-8 and TRBJ1-2; 12 bases agree with TRBD1. CDR1 is SGHVS and CDR2 is FQNEAQ in the germline V gene. This CDR3 has 15 amino acids. With V trimmed by 5 bases and J by 4 bases, 5 bases remained unmatched. CDR3 bases: TGTGCCAGCAGCAACACGGGACAGGGGGCCTATGGCTACACCTTC. It yields the protein CASSNTGQGAYGYTF.

This clonotype came up many times. The V gene is TRBV12-3 or TRBV12-4, the J gene TRBJ1-1; 7 bases agree with TRBD1. The CDR3 runs 13 residues. V was clipped by 5 bases and J by 5 bases; unmatched bases: 5. The CDR3 spells CASSQDRRTEAFF. The CDR3 DNA is TGTGCCAGCAGTCAGGACAGGAGAACTGAAGCTTTCTTT.

This clonotype was detected once. The chain joins TRBV15 to TRBJ2-5; no reliable D call. Trimming shortened V by 1 base and J by 3 bases, and 12 bases separated the two germline ends. CDR1 and CDR2 from the germline V gene are LNHNV and YYDKDF (reference sequence). The CDR3 loop spans 15 amino acids. CDR3 DNA: TGTGCCACCAGCAGAGTAAAGGCACCCGAAGAGACCCAGTACTTC. The encoded protein is CATSRVKAPEETQYF. Combining the CDR3 with reference TRBV15 and TRBJ2-5 gives the whole variable domain DAMVIQNPRYQVTQFGKPVTLSCSQTLNHNVMYWYQQKSSQAPKLLFHYYDKDFNNEADTPDNFQSRRPNTSFCFLDIRSPGLGDTAMYLCATSRVKAPEETQYFGPGTRLLVL.